The entry below describes one T cell receptor (beta chain). Running of the v3.0 immunoSEQ assay took place at survey level. Sequencing efforts were directed toward roughly 40,000-55,000 T-cell genomes per sample. Method: immunoSEQ multiplex PCR; TCRdb's copy keeps in-frame clones and lacks some. The sample lists 25,000 to 30,000 clones, 93% occurring once. The sample comes from a study of long-term antiretroviral therapy in people with HIV. At the level of the study: The 2015 recommendation for immediate ART came about a decade after the earliest samples.

Germline V gene data show CDR1 as SNHLY and CDR2 as FYNNEI. The CDR3 extends over 14 amino acids. V was shortened by 8 bases and J by 4 bases, with 15 bases between the two germline ends. At least one PBMC sample before ART and at least two after were required. Among participants with HIV, every one received treatment in the United States. This chain joins TRBV2 and TRBJ1-5; no clear D gene. Sequenced material: unsorted PBMCs, taken approximately 6.3 years after starting antiretroviral therapy. The origin of this receptor is a woman in her thirties or forties with HIV. The CDR3 nucleotides read TGTGCCAGCCATTCCGGGAGAGGAAATCAGCCCCAGCATTTT. It specifies CASHSGRGNQPQHF.